Below, one T cell receptor beta chain is given with its context. In germline, CDR1 is MNHEY, CDR2 SVGAGI. Deletions cut 0 bases from V and 9 bases from J, with 12 bases between. This CDR3 comprises 14 residues. The source of the sample is a study of blood T cells in healthy people across ages. Next came a second PCR, run for 7 to 11 cycles, which used a sample-barcoded 5' primer along with a J-beta primer mix. MiXCR, run by TCRdb on the 5' RACE reads, gives a single entry per CDR3 protein. Here the sample spans 750,000 to 950,000 distinct CDR3 sequences, around half being singletons. The chain has TRBV6-5 and TRBJ2-1, with no clear D. The sample consisted of blood. The TCR was taken from a man older than 75 in good health. The CDR3 DNA is TGTGCCAGCAGTTACTCTATACTAAATGGTGAGCAGTTCTTC. As protein: CASSYSILNGEQFF.